This paragraph covers one TCR beta chain sequence. The sample is drawn from a study of CD8 T cells in ankylosing spondylitis. Germline V lookup: CDR1 SGHVS, CDR2 FQNEAQ. CDR3 length equals 17 residues. Trimming cost V 2 bases and J 2 bases, with 13 bases left between them. MiXCR, applied by TCRdb to the 5' RACE reads, yields one record per CDR3 protein. Of about 240,000 distinct CDR3 sequences in the sample, approximately 9% were seen once. The chain links TRBV7-8 to TRBJ2-6; possible D gene TRBD2, 5 bases. The specimen was blood, either unsorted or a sorted T cell fraction (not recorded which). This TCR was sampled from a male donor with ankylosing spondylitis or in good health (not recorded which). The DNA for the CDR3 is TGTGCCAGCAGCTTATTAGCCGGGAAGACTGGGGCCAACGTCCTGACTTTC. Translation: CASSLLAGKTGANVLTF.